Listed here is a single TCR beta chain. The sample comes from a study of CD8 T cells in Susac syndrome. Peripheral blood CD8+ and CD4+ T cells were profiled by TCR beta sequencing. Negative magnetic isolation gave CD8+ and CD4+ cells; FACS enriched CD8+ TEMRA. After extraction with the RNeasy kit, roughly 0.5 to 1 ug of the RNA was reverse transcribed using random hexamers. Amplification of TCR beta CDR3 used immunoSEQ multiplex PCR across 54 Vbeta and 13 Jbeta. TCRdb re-analysed the immunoSEQ multiplex PCR reads in MiXCR, keeping a single row per CDR3 protein. The data show around 70,000 distinct CDR3 sequences, approximately 96% seen once. Unmatched junction bases numbered 7, after V lost 3 bases and J lost 5 bases. Germline loops: CDR1 SNHLY, CDR2 FYNNEI. The CDR3 is made up of 15 amino acids.

This sequence joins TRBV2 and TRBJ2-7; 10 bases line up with TRBD2. This TCR came from a human donor with multiple sclerosis. Specimen: CD8+ T cells from PBMCs. CDR3 in amino acids: CASSDPAGGPNEQYF. Written as DNA, the CDR3 is TGTGCCAGCAGTGATCCAGCGGGAGGGCCCAACGAGCAGTACTTC.